The T cell receptor beta chain described here comes from a study of Ad26.COV2.S vaccination and SARS-CoV-2 variants. The trim removed 1 base at V and 6 bases at J, leaving 2 bases unmatched. This CDR3 is built from 14 residues. Looked up from germline, CDR1 is LGHNT and CDR2 is FRNRAP. The treatment is: about 20 received Ad26.COV2.S at low or high dose, single or two shots; several received placebo; per-sample allocation not given. Sampling was performed 63 days after the first vaccine or placebo injection. This clone has a single count. Clones were sequenced by immunoSEQ multiplex PCR, and TCRdb holds only the in-frame ones, with some missing. In the table there are more than 300,000 clones, roughly 90% of which are singletons.

Sample: peripheral blood, taken in a trial of Ad26.COV2.S vaccine versus placebo. The chain joins TRBV12-5 to TRBJ2-1; 8 bases line up with TRBD1. The TCR sequence derives from a person aged 18-65 years who received the Ad26.COV2.S COVID-19 vaccine or a placebo. The CDR3 protein is CASGLETGVNEQFF. CDR3 sequence (DNA): TGTGCTAGTGGTTTGGAGACAGGGGTCAATGAGCAGTTCTTC.